The source of this T cell receptor beta chain is a study of blood T cell repertoires in COVID-19. Study information: Samples representing acute and convalescent COVID-19 were sourced from the United States, Italy and Spain. The cDNA or gDNA used as material had been derived from T cells, B-cell-depleted T cells, or PBMCs.

Seattle participants joined during active infection and were tracked over time. As processed by the authors: Estimation of nucleated cell counts was performed using reference gene primer amplification. This table comes from immunoSEQ multiplex PCR, and its TCRdb copy is limited to in-frame clones, with some not included. Clone size and the V and J calls come from that table; the DNA yielded D and trimming. The repertoire holds about 49,000 clones, with over 70% as singletons. CDR3 length: 14 residues. V lost 0 bases and J 2 bases, leaving 7 bases between the germline ends. The V gene's germline CDR1 is LNHNV and CDR2 YYDKDF (reference sequence).

The clonotype was recovered from a woman over 75 with COVID-19, enrolled during active disease. The sequencing input was peripheral blood. The chain carries TRBV15 and TRBJ2-5; D gene unclear. The CDR3 is CATSRDRGQETQYF. CDR3 bases: TGTGCCACCAGCAGAGATCGAGGTCAAGAGACCCAGTACTTC.